The 17 T cell receptor beta chains below were found in one sample sequenced in a study of T cell responses to AZD1222 COVID-19 vaccine. Assay used: immunoSEQ multiplex PCR; TCRdb lists only in-frame clones, some missing. Here the sample spans over 200,000 clones, around 94% being singletons. The sequencing here drew on peripheral blood, taken 28 days after the second dose of the MenACWY control vaccine. These receptors were taken from an adult who received the MenACWY meningococcal vaccine as a control.

V gene TRBV29-1 combines with J gene TRBJ1-3, with D possibly being TRBD1 (6 bases). Germline V gene data show CDR1 as SQVTM and CDR2 as ANQGSEA. The CDR3 contains 15 residues. V was clipped by 2 bases and J by 4 bases, with 15 bases between them. The CDR3 nucleotides read TGCAGCGTTGAAATGTATTCAGGGGCCGGAAACACCATATATTTT. This gives the protein CSVEMYSGAGNTIYF.

This sequence joins TRBV28 and TRBJ2-3; TRBD2 aligns across 12 bases. CDR3 length equals 17 residues. With V trimmed by 2 bases and J by 4 bases, 7 bases remained unmatched. Germline assignment: CDR1 MDHEN and CDR2 SYDVKM. The CDR3 protein is CASSLLGLAGKPDTQYF. The CDR3 DNA reads TGTGCCAGCAGTTTACTCGGACTAGCGGGAAAGCCAGATACGCAGTATTTT.

For this clone: The sample contains more than one DNA sequence encoding this CDR3. V and J are TRBV30 and TRBJ1-3; D is ambiguous. Deletions cut 0 bases from V and 3 bases from J, with 3 bases between. CDR3 length: 12 residues. Germline V gene lookup returns CDR1 GTSNPN and CDR2 SVGIG (reference sequence). The CDR3 here is CAWSVLGNTIYF. In DNA, the CDR3 is TGTGCCTGGAGTGTACTTGGAAACACCATATATTTT.

V and J are TRBV7-6 and TRBJ1-6, with unresolved D. The CDR3 covers 13 residues. V was trimmed by 1 base and J by 8 bases, leaving 6 bases between them. The V gene's germline CDR1 is SGHVS and CDR2 FNYEAQ. CDR3 in amino acids: CASSLGRDSPLHF. The CDR3 DNA follows: TGTGCCAGCAGCTTAGGGAGGGATTCACCCCTCCACTTT.

This clone was picked up a small number of times. The rearrangement uses TRBV28 and TRBJ1-6; a possible D gene is TRBD1 (6 bases). Germline-derived CDR1 and CDR2 are MDHEN and SYDVKM. Trimming pared 10 bases from V and 13 bases from J, leaving 14 bases between. The CDR3 has 11 residues. CDR3 sequence reads: CATRGSPPLHF. The CDR3 DNA reads as TGTGCCACCAGGGGCAGTCCGCCCCTCCACTTT.

The chain is built from TRBV9 and TRBJ2-1, with 10 bases aligning to TRBD1. The V gene end was trimmed by 4 bases and the J gene end by 7 bases; junction bases not matched to a gene: 11. The CDR3 runs 16 residues. CDR1 is SGDLS and CDR2 is YYNGEE in the germline V gene. CDR3 in DNA: TGTGCCAGCAGCCCCCCTGGGGGACAGGGGTGGAATGAGCAGTTCTTC. This sequence encodes CASSPPGGQGWNEQFF. Filled out from reference TRBV9 and TRBJ2-1, the complete variable domain reads DSGVTQTPKHLITATGQRVTLRCSPRSGDLSVYWYQQSLDQGLQFLIQYYNGEERAKGNILERFSAQQFPDLHSELNLSSLELGDSALYFCASSPPGGQGWNEQFFGPGTRLTVL.

This chain joins TRBV28 and TRBJ2-1; D is possibly TRBD2 (6 bases). Germline loops: CDR1 MDHEN, CDR2 SYDVKM. Trimming took 6 bases from V and 4 from J, leaving 19 bases between them. The CDR3 is 16 amino acids. CDR3 sequence reads: CASSLRLASDYNEQFF. CDR3 DNA sequence: TGTGCCAGCAGCCTGAGGTTGGCTAGCGATTACAATGAGCAGTTCTTC.

The chain joins TRBV5-8 to TRBJ2-2; D unresolved. This CDR3 spans 17 amino acids. Germline V gene data show CDR1 as SGHTS and CDR2 as YDEGEE. Trimming shortened V by 1 base and J by 1 base, and 14 bases separated the two germline ends. Here the CDR3 reads CASSLILDYQNTGELFF. CDR3 in DNA: TGTGCCAGCAGCTTGATTTTGGATTACCAGAACACCGGGGAGCTGTTTTTT.

The rearrangement joins TRBV27 to TRBJ2-1; 8 nucleotides match TRBD2. J lost 3 bases, V lost 4 bases, and 11 bases had no gene match. This CDR3 spans 17 amino acids. Germline-derived CDR1 and CDR2 are MNHEY and SMNVEV (reference sequence). The CDR3 loop is CASSSPGGRGVYNEQFF. The CDR3 nucleotides read TGTGCCAGCAGTTCACCCGGTGGGCGGGGGGTCTACAATGAGCAGTTCTTC.

This clone has just a few counts. This chain connects TRBV18 to TRBJ2-7, with a weak D call TRBD1 (6 bases). CDR1 and CDR2 from the germline V gene are KGHSH and LQKENI. The CDR3 sequence is 13 residues long. Trimming removed 5 bases from V and 5 bases from J, with 13 bases in between. CDR3 protein: CASSARDKHEQYF. Here the CDR3 DNA reads TGTGCCAGCTCAGCCCGGGACAAACACGAGCAGTACTTC.

The chain uses TRBV5-1 and TRBJ1-2, with 11 positions matching TRBD1. There are 19 residues in the CDR3. From germline, CDR1 is SGHRS and CDR2 YFSETQ. V shed 2 bases and J 3 bases; nucleotides not matched to a gene: 15. The CDR3: CASSFWSGQGAGSDYGYTF. The CDR3 DNA is TGCGCCAGCAGCTTTTGGAGCGGACAGGGGGCCGGGTCCGACTATGGCTACACCTTC.

Regarding this clone: Other DNA sequences in this sample translate to the same CDR3. The rearrangement links TRBV6-5 to TRBJ1-2; no definite D call. The germline V gene encodes CDR1 MNHEY and CDR2 SVGAGI. This CDR3 has 12 residues. V lost 3 bases to trimming and J lost 2 bases, with 4 bases between them. The CDR3 protein is CASSYGNYGYTF. The CDR3 coding sequence is TGTGCCAGCAGTTATGGGAACTATGGCTACACCTTC.

The V gene is TRBV29-1, the J gene TRBJ1-6, with 10 bases lining up with TRBD1. Germline trimming cut 4 bases from V and 8 bases from J; bases unmatched to any gene: 2. Germline loops: CDR1 SQVTM, CDR2 ANQGSEA. This CDR3 has 13 residues. In DNA, the CDR3 is TGCAGCGTTGGAGGGACAGGGGATTCACCCCTCCACTTT. Residues: CSVGGTGDSPLHF.

The chain carries TRBV11-2 and TRBJ1-1, with D maybe TRBD1 (6 bases). The CDR3 has 12 amino acids. CDR1 and CDR2 (germline): SGHAT, FQNNGV. The ends were cut back, 5 bases at V and 7 bases at J, with 11 bases in the middle. CDR3 in DNA: TGTGCCAGCAGCGGCACAGGGTTTGAAGCTTTCTTT. Translating it yields CASSGTGFEAFF.

The CDR3 is CASSVEGGLHYEQYF. The CDR3 DNA reads TGTGCCAGCAGCGTAGAAGGAGGTCTTCACTACGAGCAGTACTTC. The rearrangement links TRBV9 to TRBJ2-7, with D possibly TRBD2 on 5 matching bases. This CDR3 is built from 15 residues. The V end was cut by 0 bases, the J end by 3 bases, with 13 bases between. Germline V gene lookup returns CDR1 SGDLS and CDR2 YYNGEE.

The rearrangement uses TRBV9 and TRBJ2-5; maybe TRBD2 (7 bases). The CDR3 spans 15 residues. In germline, CDR1 is SGDLS, CDR2 YYNGEE. V dropped 6 bases and J dropped 1 base, with 16 bases sitting between them. CDR3 nucleotides: TGTGCCAGCACTAGGGAGGGGGTATCCCAAGAGACCCAGTACTTC. Translated: CASTREGVSQETQYF.

This chain connects TRBV2 to TRBJ2-1, with D possibly TRBD2 on 6 matching bases. V was clipped by 7 bases and J by 4 bases, with 11 bases between them. Germline CDR1 SNHLY, CDR2 FYNNEI. CDR3 length equals 13 residues. Written as DNA, the CDR3 is TGTGCCAGCAAGGCGGGGTTTTACAATGAGCAGTTCTTC. Its protein is CASKAGFYNEQFF.